This TCR beta chain was documented in a study of T cells after yellow fever vaccination. This clonotype has only a few counts. The junction had 9 bases not matched to a gene; V was cut back by 5 bases and J by 3 bases. The CDR3 totals 15 residues. Germline CDR1 reads SGHAT; CDR2 reads FQDESV (reference sequence). TCRdb ran MiXCR on the 5' RACE reads and lists one entry per CDR3 protein. The table shows hundreds of thousands of distinct CDR3 sequences, with around 12% occurring only once. Sample: CD4+ T cells sorted from PBMCs, taken 15 days after the yellow fever booster vaccination. This TCR came from a man between 18 and 35 years old who received the YFV17D yellow fever vaccine. V is TRBV11-1 and J is TRBJ2-7; 8 bases line up with TRBD1. CDR3 coding DNA: TGTGCCAGCAGCCGTGGACAGGGACCTTACTACGAGCAGTACTTC. It codes for CASSRGQGPYYEQYF.